The 28 T cell receptor beta chains reported below all come from one sample, sequenced in a study of Graves' ophthalmopathy and Graves' hyperthyroidism. RNA transcripts provided the template for amplifying TCR beta CDR3 regions. RT-PCR with HTBI primers came first, then second-round multiplex PCR. TCRdb itself ran the multiplex PCR reads through MiXCR, one entry per CDR3 protein. The profile covers over a million distinct CDR3 sequences, with 35% to 40% appearing a single time and roughly 10% taken by the ten largest. The sequenced sample consisted of peripheral blood or thyroid tissue (not recorded which). The receptors were sampled from an adult man with Graves' hyperthyroidism.

The V call is TRBV16, the J call TRBJ1-5; D uncertain. CDR1 and CDR2 from the germline V gene are KGHSY and FQNENV. Trimming stripped 1 base from V and 7 bases from J, with 8 bases between. The CDR3 has 13 amino acids. CDR3 sequence: CASSQFARQPQHF. Written as DNA, the CDR3 is TGTGCCAGCAGCCAATTTGCACGGCAGCCCCAGCATTTT.

This clonotype was counted many times. This chain links TRBV2 with TRBJ2-5; 8 nucleotides match TRBD2. V was clipped by 6 bases and J by 5 bases; unmatched bases: 11. Germline V gives CDR1 SNHLY, CDR2 FYNNEI. The CDR3 is 15 amino acids. CDR3 in DNA: TGTGCCAGCAGCGGTTTCGTCGGGGGGGGGGAGACCCAGTACTTC. Residues: CASSGFVGGGETQYF. The variable domain in full, completed from reference TRBV2 and TRBJ2-5, reads EPEVTQTPSHQVTQMGQEVILRCVPISNHLYFYWYRQILGQKVEFLVSFYNNEISEKSEIFDDQFSVERPDGSNFTLKIRSTKLEDSAMYFCASSGFVGGGETQYFGPGTRLLVL.

For this clonotype: A much larger clone sits a single nucleotide away, making a read error possible. The V gene is TRBV7-9, the J gene TRBJ2-7; 9 bases line up with TRBD2. The CDR3 extends over 16 amino acids. CDR1 is SEHNR, CDR2 FQNEAQ, per germline (reference sequence). The CDR3 DNA is TGTGCCAGCAGGGACCCTAGCGGGACGAGCTCCTACGCGCAGTACTTC. Translation gives CASRDPSGTSSYAQYF.

This clonotype turned up a few times. The chain joins TRBV27 to TRBJ2-7, with D possibly matching TRBD2 (5 bases). Per germline, CDR1 MNHEY and CDR2 SMNVEV (reference sequence). Trimming took 2 bases from V and 4 from J, leaving 18 bases between them. The CDR3 has 16 amino acids. CDR3 amino acids: CASSLRKAGTLYEQYF. CDR3 nucleotides: TGTGCCAGCAGTTTAAGGAAGGCGGGTACCCTTTACGAGCAGTACTTC.

This clonotype was counted many times. This chain connects TRBV5-8 to TRBJ1-2; no clear D gene. The CDR3 totals 15 residues. V was pared by 1 base and J by 1 base, with 11 bases between. Germline values: CDR1 SGHTS, CDR2 YDEGEE. The CDR3: CASSLYGGLNYGYTF. In DNA form, the CDR3 reads TGTGCCAGCAGCTTGTATGGCGGCCTTAACTATGGCTACACCTTC.

The V gene is TRBV7-3, the J gene TRBJ1-6, with unresolved D. This CDR3 contains 17 residues. Per the germline V gene, CDR1 is SGHTA and CDR2 is FQGTGA. Trimming removed 3 bases from V and 3 bases from J, with 15 bases in between. The CDR3: CASSLFGPVFYNSPLHF. CDR3 coding DNA: TGTGCCAGCAGCTTGTTCGGACCCGTATTCTATAATTCACCCCTCCACTTT. Filled out from reference TRBV7-3 and TRBJ1-6, the complete variable domain reads GAGVSQTPSNKVTEKGKYVELRCDPISGHTALYWYRQSLGQGPEFLIYFQGTGAADDSGLPNDRFFAVRPEGSVSTLKIQRTERGDSAVYLCASSLFGPVFYNSPLHFGNGTRLTVT.

The gene calls are TRBV6-2 or TRBV6-3 and TRBJ1-1; TRBD1 agrees at 7 bases. The V gene's germline CDR1 is MNHEY and CDR2 SVGEGT. CDR3 size: 13 residues. V shed 6 bases, J shed 4 bases, and the junction held 5 bases outside the gene matches. CDR3 residues: CASRRQGPTEAFF. The CDR3 nucleotides read TGTGCCAGCAGGCGACAGGGACCCACTGAAGCTTTCTTT.

This clonotype was detected many times. This rearrangement joins TRBV19 to TRBJ2-7; maybe TRBD2 (6 bases). Per the germline V gene, CDR1 is LNHDA and CDR2 is SQIVND (reference sequence). With 10 bases removed from V and 2 bases from J, the gap between germline ends came to 18 bases. The CDR3 runs to 14 residues. The DNA of the CDR3 is TGTGCCACCTCTGGAGGGCTGGGCACCTACGAGCAGTACTTC. Translating it yields CATSGGLGTYEQYF.

Many counts were recorded for this clonotype. The V gene is TRBV20-1, the J gene TRBJ2-7, with D tentatively TRBD1 (6 bases). The CDR3 is 12 amino acids. V was cut by 4 bases and J by 7 bases, with 14 bases left in between. The germline V gene encodes CDR1 DFQATT and CDR2 SNEGSKA (reference sequence). CDR3 coding DNA: TGCAGTGCTAAGGACAGTTACTGGGAGCAGTACTTC. This translates into CSAKDSYWEQYF.

This clonotype was seen ten or more times. The genes are TRBV20-1 and TRBJ2-7; D remains ambiguous. Trimming left V 6 bases short and J 1 base short, with 10 bases between. CDR1 DFQATT and CDR2 SNEGSKA come from the germline V gene (reference sequence). The CDR3 contains 12 residues. This CDR3 is CSARWGSYEQYF. The CDR3 nucleotides are TGCAGTGCAAGGTGGGGATCCTACGAGCAGTACTTC.

CDR3 protein: CASSEPGEQYF. The CDR3 nucleotides are TGCGCCAGCAGTGAGCCGGGCGAGCAGTACTTC. The genes are TRBV10-2 and TRBJ2-7; D remains ambiguous. The V gene lost 2 bases and the J gene lost 6 bases, with 5 bases spanning the gap. The CDR3 loop spans 11 amino acids. Germline V gene sequence: CDR1 WSHSY, CDR2 SAAADI.

This clonotype has a count of ten or more. This chain joins TRBV29-1 and TRBJ2-7; a possible D gene is TRBD2 (6 bases). The V gene lost 0 bases and the J gene lost 2 bases, with 14 bases spanning the gap. Germline CDR1 and CDR2: SQVTM and ANQGSEA. This CDR3 is built from 15 residues. CDR3 nucleotides: TGCAGCGTTGAAGAGGGCTCGCGGGGAACCTACGAGCAGTACTTC. It translates to CSVEEGSRGTYEQYF.

Ten or more counts support this clonotype. V is TRBV6-6 and J is TRBJ1-2; D call uncertain. Trimming took 6 bases from V and 5 from J, leaving 16 bases between them. This CDR3 is 14 amino acids long. Germline-derived CDR1 and CDR2 are MNHNY and SVGAGI (reference sequence). The CDR3 region has the DNA TGTGCCAGCAGAAGAAGTCTGGAATTATATGGCTACACCTTC. This codes for CASRRSLELYGYTF.

The rearrangement uses TRBV12-3 or TRBV12-4 and TRBJ2-2; a possible D gene is TRBD1 (6 bases). This CDR3 region has 16 residues. Trimming removed 2 bases from V and 4 bases from J, with 14 bases in between. The DNA for the CDR3 is TGTGCCAGCAGTTTATGGGGTACAGGGACCACCGGGGAGCTGTTTTTT. This codes for CASSLWGTGTTGELFF.

This clonotype was seen a few times. This chain joins TRBV5-1 and TRBJ2-7, with D possibly TRBD2 on 6 matching bases. The CDR3 extends over 15 amino acids. Trimming stripped 4 bases from V and 4 bases from J, with 18 bases between. CDR1 is SGHRS, CDR2 YFSETQ, per germline. CDR3 region: CASSGEEAGRYEQYF. Here the CDR3 DNA reads TGCGCCAGCAGCGGTGAGGAGGCGGGGCGGTACGAGCAGTACTTC.

The rearrangement joins TRBV15 to TRBJ2-6, with D tentatively TRBD1 (5 bases). CDR1 is LNHNV, CDR2 YYDKDF, per germline (reference sequence). Trimming pared 1 base from V and 1 base from J, leaving 17 bases between. The length of the CDR3 is 19 residues. The CDR3 reads CATSRGQGRQISGANVLTF. The CDR3 nucleotides read TGTGCCACCAGCAGAGGCCAGGGCAGGCAAATTTCTGGGGCCAACGTCCTGACTTTC.

The chain recombines TRBV29-1 with TRBJ1-2; maybe TRBD1 (6 bases). This CDR3 contains 13 residues. Trimming took 6 bases from V and 6 from J, leaving 17 bases between them. The germline V gene encodes CDR1 SQVTM and CDR2 ANQGSEA. DNA for the CDR3: TGCAGCGTAGACCCCACGGGACATAATGGCTACACCTTC. Residues: CSVDPTGHNGYTF.

This clonotype has a count of ten or more. The chain combines TRBV7-9 with TRBJ2-7; TRBD1 is a possible D gene (6 bases). This CDR3 region has 14 residues. Germline V gene data show CDR1 as SEHNR and CDR2 as FQNEAQ (reference sequence). V was clipped by 1 base and J by 3 bases, with 10 bases between them. The CDR3 DNA is TGTGCCAGCAGCTTAGACTCCAGGGGCTACGAGCAGTACTTC. Residues: CASSLDSRGYEQYF. Filled out from reference TRBV7-9 and TRBJ2-7, the complete variable domain reads DTGVSQNPRHKITKRGQNVTFRCDPISEHNRLYWYRQTLGQGPEFLTYFQNEAQLEKSRLLSDRFSAERPKGSFSTLEIQRTEQGDSAMYLCASSLDSRGYEQYFGPGTRLTVT.

This chain connects TRBV7-9 to TRBJ2-6, with 8 nucleotides matching TRBD1. Unmatched junction bases numbered 7, after V lost 5 bases and J lost 4 bases. Germline V gene lookup returns CDR1 SEHNR and CDR2 FQNEAQ (reference sequence). The CDR3 is made up of 16 amino acids. The CDR3 reads CASSPGTGQGANVLTF. DNA of the CDR3: TGTGCCAGCAGCCCAGGGACAGGACAGGGGGCCAACGTCCTGACTTTC.

This clonotype came up a few times. The chain couples TRBV7-6 to TRBJ2-5; TRBD1 matches at 10 bases. V lost 5 bases and J lost 5; bases outside the gene matches: 5. The germline CDR1 and CDR2 sequences are SGHVS and FNYEAQ. CDR3 size: 14 residues. DNA for the CDR3: TGTGCCAGCAGCAAGACAGGGGGCATCGAGACCCAGTACTTC. This codes for CASSKTGGIETQYF.

The CDR3 region has the DNA TGCAGCGTAGCGCACGGGGCAACTCAGCCCCAGCATTTT. Translation: CSVAHGATQPQHF. The rearrangement links TRBV29-1 to TRBJ1-5, with D maybe TRBD1 (5 bases). CDR1 SQVTM and CDR2 ANQGSEA come from the germline V gene. This CDR3 spans 13 amino acids. V lost 6 bases to trimming and J lost 6 bases, with 15 bases between them.

This clonotype was recorded at least ten times. V is TRBV10-3 and J is TRBJ1-2; D is unresolved. V was shortened by 6 bases and J by 0 bases, with 8 bases between the two germline ends. The CDR3 loop spans 13 amino acids. Germline V gene lookup returns CDR1 ENHRY and CDR2 SYGVKD. The CDR3 DNA is TGTGCCATCAGGGAGCCCGCTAACTATGGCTACACCTTC. This encodes CAIREPANYGYTF.

Many counts were recorded for this clonotype. This sequence joins TRBV9 and TRBJ1-2; unclear D gene. Germline-derived CDR1 and CDR2 are SGDLS and YYNGEE. The CDR3 contains 15 residues. The V end was cut by 6 bases, the J end by 5 bases, with 20 bases between. The DNA for the CDR3 is TGTGCCAGCAATCCGGAGGGAACGGCCGATTATGGCTACACCTTC. This codes for CASNPEGTADYGYTF.

CDR3 sequence (DNA): TGTGCCAGCAGCCCGAGCCCCGGGACTAGCGGGGGGGGAAAGTATTTT. Its translation is CASSPSPGTSGGGKYF. The chain combines TRBV7-6 with TRBJ2-3; 16 bases are shared with TRBD2. J lost 13 bases, V lost 5 bases, and 12 bases had no gene match. The germline gives CDR1 SGHVS, CDR2 FNYEAQ. The CDR3 sequence is 16 residues long.

This clonotype was counted many times. The rearrangement uses TRBV14 and TRBJ1-2; 7 positions agree with TRBD1. The CDR3 covers 14 residues. Looked up from germline, CDR1 is SGHDN and CDR2 is FVKESK. The V gene end was trimmed by 4 bases and the J gene end by 5 bases; junction bases not matched to a gene: 7. The CDR3 region is CASSPGTAKYGYTF. For the CDR3, the DNA is TGTGCCAGCAGCCCCGGGACAGCCAAATATGGCTACACCTTC.

This clonotype was seen at least ten times. This chain joins TRBV29-1 and TRBJ1-3; D not certain. This CDR3 comprises 12 residues. V was shortened by 3 bases and J by 6 bases, with 9 bases between the two germline ends. Looked up from germline, CDR1 is SQVTM and CDR2 is ANQGSEA. The CDR3 loop is CSVDSGLNTIYF. CDR3 nucleotide sequence: TGCAGCGTTGACTCCGGCCTAAACACCATATATTTT.

This clonotype was recorded many times. This chain joins TRBV19 and TRBJ1-1; no clear D gene. V dropped 3 bases and J dropped 8 bases, with 13 bases sitting between them. This CDR3 comprises 13 residues. Germline CDR1 is LNHDA and CDR2 is SQIVND (reference sequence). The CDR3 protein is CASSIVPQVEAFF. The CDR3 nucleotides read TGTGCCAGTAGTATCGTCCCCCAGGTGGAAGCTTTCTTT.

Concerning this clonotype itself: This may be a read error: a much more frequent sequence differs by one nucleotide. V and J are TRBV5-1 and TRBJ1-6, with D possibly matching TRBD1 (5 bases). CDR1 is SGHRS and CDR2 is YFSETQ in the germline V gene. This CDR3 is 14 amino acids long. Here the CDR3 reads CASSYSGPNSLLHF. CDR3 nucleotides: TGCGCCAGCAGCTATTCGGGGCCGAATTCACTCCTCCACTTT.